This T cell receptor beta chain was identified in a study of blood T cells in healthy people across ages. Combining a sample-barcoded 5' primer with a J-beta primer mix, a second PCR ran for roughly 6 to 12 cycles. A template-switch adaptor containing 12 random nucleotides labeled each cDNA molecule. A single record per CDR3 protein comes from TCRdb applying MiXCR to the 5' RACE reads. The sample lists around 500,000 distinct CDR3 sequences; 27% were seen once. This clonotype was detected only a few times. The data also belong to a second study, concerning T cells of mothers and their children. That source notes: Healthy Caucasian mothers, a few in number, and their six children were the donors. Biologically related mothers and children overlapped slightly more than unrelated pairs, a non-significant difference. There were no persistent microchimeric T cell clones detected.

The sequence was obtained from a boy aged 2 to 10 in good health. The sequencing input was blood.

CDR3 loop: CASSFYRDGYTF. The CDR3 bases are TGCGCCAGCAGCTTCTACAGGGATGGCTACACCTTC. The chain is built from TRBV5-1 and TRBJ1-2, with a possible D match to TRBD1 (6 bases). This CDR3 spans 12 amino acids. Per germline, CDR1 SGHRS and CDR2 YFSETQ. V shed 2 bases and J shed 6 bases, with 8 bases lying between them.